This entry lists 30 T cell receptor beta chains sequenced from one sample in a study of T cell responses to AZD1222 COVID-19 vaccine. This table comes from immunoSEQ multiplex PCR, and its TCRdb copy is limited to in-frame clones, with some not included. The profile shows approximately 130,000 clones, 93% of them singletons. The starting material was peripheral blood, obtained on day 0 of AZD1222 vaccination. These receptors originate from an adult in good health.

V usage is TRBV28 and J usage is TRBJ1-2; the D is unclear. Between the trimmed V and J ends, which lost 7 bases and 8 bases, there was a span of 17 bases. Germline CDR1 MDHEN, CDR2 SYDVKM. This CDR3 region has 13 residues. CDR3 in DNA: TGTGCCAGCACCCCGGGCGGTATTATAGGCTACACCTTC. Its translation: CASTPGGIIGYTF.

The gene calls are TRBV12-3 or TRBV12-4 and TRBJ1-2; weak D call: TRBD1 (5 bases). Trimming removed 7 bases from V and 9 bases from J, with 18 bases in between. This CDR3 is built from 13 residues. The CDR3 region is CASTQSEGRSYTF. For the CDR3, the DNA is TGTGCCAGCACCCAATCGGAGGGGAGAAGCTACACCTTC.

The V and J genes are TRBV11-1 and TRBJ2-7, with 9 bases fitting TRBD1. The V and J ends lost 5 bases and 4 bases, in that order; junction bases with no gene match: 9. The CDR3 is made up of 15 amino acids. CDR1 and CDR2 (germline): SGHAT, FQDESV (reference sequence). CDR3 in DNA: TGTGCCAGCAGCCAGGGACAGGGCAGGGTTTACGAGCAGTACTTC. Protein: CASSQGQGRVYEQYF. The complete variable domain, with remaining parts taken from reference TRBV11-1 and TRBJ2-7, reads EAEVAQSPRYKITEKSQAVAFWCDPISGHATLYWYRQILGQGPELLVQFQDESVVDDSQLPKDRFSAERLKGVDSTLKIQPAELGDSAMYLCASSQGQGRVYEQYFGPGTRLTVT.

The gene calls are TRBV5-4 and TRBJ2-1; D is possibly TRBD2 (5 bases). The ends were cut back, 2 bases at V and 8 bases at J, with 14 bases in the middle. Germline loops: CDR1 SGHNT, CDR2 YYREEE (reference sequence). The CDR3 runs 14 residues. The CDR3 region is CASSFEGIGDEQFF. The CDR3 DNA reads TGTGCCAGCAGCTTTGAGGGAATCGGCGATGAGCAGTTCTTC.

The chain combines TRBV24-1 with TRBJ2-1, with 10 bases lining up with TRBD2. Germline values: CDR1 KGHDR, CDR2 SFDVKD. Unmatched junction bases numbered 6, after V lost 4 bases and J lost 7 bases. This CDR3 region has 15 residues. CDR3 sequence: CATSDPRTSGNEQFF. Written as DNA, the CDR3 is TGTGCCACCAGTGACCCAAGGACTAGCGGAAATGAGCAGTTCTTC.

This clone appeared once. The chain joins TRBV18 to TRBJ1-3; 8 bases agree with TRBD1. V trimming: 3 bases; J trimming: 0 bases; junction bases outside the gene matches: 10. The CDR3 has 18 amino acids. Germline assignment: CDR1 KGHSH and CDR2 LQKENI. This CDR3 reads CASSPMMTGESSGNTIYF. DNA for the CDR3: TGTGCCAGCTCACCGATGATGACAGGGGAGAGCTCTGGAAACACCATATATTTT.

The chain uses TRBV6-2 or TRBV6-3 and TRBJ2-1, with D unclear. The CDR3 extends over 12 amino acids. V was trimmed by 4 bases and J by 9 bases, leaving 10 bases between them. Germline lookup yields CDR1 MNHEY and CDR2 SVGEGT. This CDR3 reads CASSSLGSEQFF. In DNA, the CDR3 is TGTGCCAGCAGTTCTTTAGGTAGTGAGCAGTTCTTC.

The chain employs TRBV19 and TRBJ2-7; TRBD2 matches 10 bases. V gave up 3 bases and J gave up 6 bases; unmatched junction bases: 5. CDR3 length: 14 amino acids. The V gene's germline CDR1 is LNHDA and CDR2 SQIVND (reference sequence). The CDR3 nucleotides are TGTGCCAGTAGTATCGCTAGCGGGAGCGGCGAGCAGTACTTC. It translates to CASSIASGSGEQYF.

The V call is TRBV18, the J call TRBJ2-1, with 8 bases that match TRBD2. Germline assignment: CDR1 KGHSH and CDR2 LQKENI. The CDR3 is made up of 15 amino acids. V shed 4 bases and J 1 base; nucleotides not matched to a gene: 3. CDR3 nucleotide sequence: TGTGCCAGCTCACTACTAGCGGAGTCCTACAATGAGCAGTTCTTC. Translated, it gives CASSLLAESYNEQFF.

As DNA, the CDR3 is TGTGCTAGTGGTTCCTATCGGCTCCCAGGGGGGTACACTGAAGCTTTCTTT. Its translation: CASGSYRLPGGYTEAFF. The V and J genes are TRBV12-5 and TRBJ1-1; 7 nucleotides align to TRBD1. The V gene end was trimmed by 4 bases and the J gene end by 3 bases; junction bases not matched to a gene: 14. CDR1 is LGHNT and CDR2 is FRNRAP in the germline V gene. This CDR3 comprises 17 residues.

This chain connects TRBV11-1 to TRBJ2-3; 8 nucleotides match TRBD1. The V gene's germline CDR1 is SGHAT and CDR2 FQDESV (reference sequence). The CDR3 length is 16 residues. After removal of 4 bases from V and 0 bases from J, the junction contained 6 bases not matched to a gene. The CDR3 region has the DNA TGTGCCAGCAGCTCGTCCAGGGGGCTTAGCACAGATACGCAGTATTTT. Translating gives CASSSSRGLSTDTQYF.

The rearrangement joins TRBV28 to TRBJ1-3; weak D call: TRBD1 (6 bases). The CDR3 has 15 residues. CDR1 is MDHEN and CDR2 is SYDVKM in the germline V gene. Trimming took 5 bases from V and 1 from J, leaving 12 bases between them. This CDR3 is CASSKYRVSGNTIYF. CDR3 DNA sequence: TGTGCCAGCAGTAAATACAGGGTATCTGGAAACACCATATATTTT.

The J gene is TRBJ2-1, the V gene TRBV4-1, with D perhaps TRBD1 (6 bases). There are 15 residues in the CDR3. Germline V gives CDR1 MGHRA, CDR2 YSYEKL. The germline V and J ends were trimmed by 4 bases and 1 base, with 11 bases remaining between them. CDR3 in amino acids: CASSRTGNSYNEQFF. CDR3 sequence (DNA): TGCGCCAGCAGCCGTACAGGGAATTCCTACAATGAGCAGTTCTTC.

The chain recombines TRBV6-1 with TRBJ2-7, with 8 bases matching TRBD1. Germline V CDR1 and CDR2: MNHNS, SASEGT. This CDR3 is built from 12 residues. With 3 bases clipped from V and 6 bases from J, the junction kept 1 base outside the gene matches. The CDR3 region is CASSDDRGEQYF. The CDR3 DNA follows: TGTGCCAGCAGTGACGACAGGGGCGAGCAGTACTTC.

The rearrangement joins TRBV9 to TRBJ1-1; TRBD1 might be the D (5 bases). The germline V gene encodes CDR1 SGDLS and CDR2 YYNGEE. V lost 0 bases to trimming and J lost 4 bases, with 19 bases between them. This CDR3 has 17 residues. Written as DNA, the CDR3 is TGTGCCAGCAGCGTAGGGGGCACTCCGGGGGTTAGCACTGAAGCTTTCTTT. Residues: CASSVGGTPGVSTEAFF. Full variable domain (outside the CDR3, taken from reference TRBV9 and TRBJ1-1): DSGVTQTPKHLITATGQRVTLRCSPRSGDLSVYWYQQSLDQGLQFLIQYYNGEERAKGNILERFSAQQFPDLHSELNLSSLELGDSALYFCASSVGGTPGVSTEAFFGQGTRLTVV.

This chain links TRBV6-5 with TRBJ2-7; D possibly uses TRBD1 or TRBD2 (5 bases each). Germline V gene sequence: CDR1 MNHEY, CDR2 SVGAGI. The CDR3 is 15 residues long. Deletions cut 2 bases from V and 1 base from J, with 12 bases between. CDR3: CASSYGGDASYEQYF. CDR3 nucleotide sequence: TGTGCCAGCAGTTACGGGGGAGATGCGTCCTACGAGCAGTACTTC.

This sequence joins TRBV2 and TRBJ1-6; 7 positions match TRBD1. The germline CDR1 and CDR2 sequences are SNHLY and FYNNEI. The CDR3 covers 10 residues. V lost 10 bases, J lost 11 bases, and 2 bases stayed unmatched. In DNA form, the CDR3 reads TGTGCCATACAGGGGACACCCCTCCACTTT. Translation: CAIQGTPLHF.

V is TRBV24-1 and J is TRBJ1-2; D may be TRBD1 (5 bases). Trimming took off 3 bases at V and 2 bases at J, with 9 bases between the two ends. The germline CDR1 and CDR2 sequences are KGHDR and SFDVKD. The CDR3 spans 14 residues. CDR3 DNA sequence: TGTGCCACCAGTGATCCGGGACGGAACTATGGCTACACCTTC. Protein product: CATSDPGRNYGYTF.

CDR3 amino acids: CASRGPGTAQFF. The CDR3, as DNA: TGTGCCAGCAGGGGGCCCGGGACCGCTCAGTTCTTC. The chain links TRBV6-5 to TRBJ2-1, with D possibly being TRBD1 or TRBD2 (5 bases each). The CDR3 extends over 12 amino acids. Trimming stripped 6 bases from V and 13 bases from J, with 16 bases between. Per the germline V gene, CDR1 is MNHEY and CDR2 is SVGAGI.

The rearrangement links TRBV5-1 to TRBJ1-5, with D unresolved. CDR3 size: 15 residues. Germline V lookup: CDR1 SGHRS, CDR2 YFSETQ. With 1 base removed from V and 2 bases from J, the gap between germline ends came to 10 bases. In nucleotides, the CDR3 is TGCGCCAGCAGCTTGACTGGTTTTGGCAATCAGCCCCAGCATTTT. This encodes CASSLTGFGNQPQHF.

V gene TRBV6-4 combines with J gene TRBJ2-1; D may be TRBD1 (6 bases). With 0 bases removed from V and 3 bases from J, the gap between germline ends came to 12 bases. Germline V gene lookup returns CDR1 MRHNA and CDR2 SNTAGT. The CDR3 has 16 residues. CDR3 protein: CASSDSGRGGYNEQFF. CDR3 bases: TGTGCCAGCAGTGACTCGGGTAGAGGGGGCTACAATGAGCAGTTCTTC.

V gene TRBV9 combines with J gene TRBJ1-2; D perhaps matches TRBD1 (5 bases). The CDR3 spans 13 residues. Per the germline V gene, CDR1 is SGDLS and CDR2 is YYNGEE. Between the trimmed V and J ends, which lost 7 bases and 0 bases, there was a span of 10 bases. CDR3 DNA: TGTGCCAGCGGGGCAGAGACTAACTATGGCTACACCTTC. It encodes CASGAETNYGYTF.

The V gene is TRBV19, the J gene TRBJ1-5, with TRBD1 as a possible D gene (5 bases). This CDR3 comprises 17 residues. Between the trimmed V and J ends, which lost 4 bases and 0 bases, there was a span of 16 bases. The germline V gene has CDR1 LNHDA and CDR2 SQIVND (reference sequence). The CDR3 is CASSTDGAGGSNQPQHF. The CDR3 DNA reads TGTGCCAGTAGTACGGACGGCGCCGGGGGTAGCAATCAGCCCCAGCATTTT.

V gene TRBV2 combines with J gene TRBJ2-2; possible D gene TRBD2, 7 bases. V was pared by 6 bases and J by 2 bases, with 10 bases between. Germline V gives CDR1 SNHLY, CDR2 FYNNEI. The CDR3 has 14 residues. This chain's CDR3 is CASRGGTNTGELFF. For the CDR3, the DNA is TGTGCCAGCAGGGGAGGGACAAACACCGGGGAGCTGTTTTTT.

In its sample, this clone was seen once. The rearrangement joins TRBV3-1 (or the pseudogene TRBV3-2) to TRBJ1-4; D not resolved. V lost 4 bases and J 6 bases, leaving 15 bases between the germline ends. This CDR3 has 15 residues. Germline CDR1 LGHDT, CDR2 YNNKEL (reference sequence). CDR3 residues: CASSPGGQEDEKLFF. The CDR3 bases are TGTGCCAGCAGCCCCGGTGGCCAGGAGGATGAAAAACTGTTTTTT.

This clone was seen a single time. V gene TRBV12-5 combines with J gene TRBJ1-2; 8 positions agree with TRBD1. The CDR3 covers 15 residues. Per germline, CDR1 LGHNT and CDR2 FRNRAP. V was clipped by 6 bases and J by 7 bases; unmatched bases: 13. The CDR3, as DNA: TGTGCTAGTGGCCAATCGGACAGGGCCCCGGGTGGCTACACCTTC. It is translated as CASGQSDRAPGGYTF.

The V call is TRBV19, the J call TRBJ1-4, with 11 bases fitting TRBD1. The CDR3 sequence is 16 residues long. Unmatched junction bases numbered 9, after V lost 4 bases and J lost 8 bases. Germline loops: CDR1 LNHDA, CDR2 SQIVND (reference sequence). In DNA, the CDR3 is TGTGCCAGTAGTACGATCGAGGACAGGGGGCGAGAAAAACTGTTTTTT. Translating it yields CASSTIEDRGREKLFF.

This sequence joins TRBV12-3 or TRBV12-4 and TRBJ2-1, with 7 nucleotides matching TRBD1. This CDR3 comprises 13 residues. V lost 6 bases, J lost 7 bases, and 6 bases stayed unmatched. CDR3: CASSRDSGNEQFF. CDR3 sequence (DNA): TGTGCCAGCAGCAGGGACAGCGGTAATGAGCAGTTCTTC.

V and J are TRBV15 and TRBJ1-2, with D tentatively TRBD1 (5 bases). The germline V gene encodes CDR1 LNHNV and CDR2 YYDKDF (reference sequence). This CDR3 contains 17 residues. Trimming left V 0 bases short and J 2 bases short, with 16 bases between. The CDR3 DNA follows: TGTGCCACCAGCAGAGATCGGGGACTCCGAACCAACTATGGCTACACCTTC. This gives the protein CATSRDRGLRTNYGYTF.

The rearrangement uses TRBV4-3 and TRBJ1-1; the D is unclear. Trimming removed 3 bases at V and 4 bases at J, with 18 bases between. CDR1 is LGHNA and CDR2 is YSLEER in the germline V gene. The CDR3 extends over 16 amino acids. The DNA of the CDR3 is TGCGCCAGCAGCCAGGGAATCCGGGCCCTGGGCACTGAAGCTTTCTTT. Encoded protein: CASSQGIRALGTEAFF.